This passage covers 21 T cell receptor beta chains from one sample sequenced in a study of shared clonotypes between healthy human individuals. The assay was immunoSEQ multiplex PCR, and TCRdb's table has in-frame clones only and misses some. The table shows roughly 2,000,000 clones, with 90% to 95% occurring only once. CD45RO-negative CD8 cells positively selected for CCR7 made up the naive population, which excluded terminally differentiated effector memory CD45RA+ cells. The sequenced sample consisted of naive CD8+ T cells from PBMCs. These receptors came from a man aged 18 to 29 in good health. Some clones in this sample may be carry-over from other donors' samples.

This clone was observed once. This chain connects TRBV6-5 to TRBJ2-2; no clear D. Germline CDR1 is MNHEY and CDR2 is SVGAGI. The CDR3 spans 15 residues. V was clipped by 0 bases and J by 1 base, with 6 bases between them. The CDR3 here is CASSYSNENTGELFF. The CDR3 region has the DNA TGTGCCAGCAGTTACTCGAACGAGAACACCGGGGAGCTGTTTTTT.

The CDR3 is CASSLGAVAYEQYF. The CDR3 DNA is TGTGCCAGCAGCTTAGGTGCAGTAGCCTACGAGCAGTACTTC. The J gene is TRBJ2-7, the V gene TRBV11-2; D remains unclear. The V gene's germline CDR1 is SGHAT and CDR2 FQNNGV. The CDR3 loop spans 14 amino acids. The V end lost 1 base, the J end lost 2 bases, and 9 bases lay between the germline ends.

The chain recombines TRBV7-8 with TRBJ1-4; weak D call: TRBD1 (5 bases). Germline V gene sequence: CDR1 SGHVS, CDR2 FQNEAQ. CDR3 length: 14 residues. V was shortened by 5 bases and J by 6 bases, with 13 bases between the two germline ends. The CDR3 bases are TGTGCCAGCAGCCTACGGGACTTATATGAAAAACTGTTTTTT. This translates into CASSLRDLYEKLFF. The variable domain in full, completed from reference TRBV7-8 and TRBJ1-4, reads GAGVSQSPRYKVAKRGQDVALRCDPISGHVSLFWYQQALGQGPEFLTYFQNEAQLDKSGLPSDRFFAERPEGSVSTLKIQRTQQEDSAVYLCASSLRDLYEKLFFGSGTQLSVL.

The rearrangement links TRBV11-2 to TRBJ1-1, with 7 bases lining up with TRBD1. Germline V CDR1 and CDR2: SGHAT, FQNNGV. J lost 3 bases, V lost 8 bases, and 9 bases had no gene match. CDR3 length: 14 residues. CDR3 protein: CASGPLTGDTEAFF. CDR3 sequence (DNA): TGTGCCAGCGGTCCCCTAACAGGGGACACTGAAGCTTTCTTT.

This chain links TRBV4-1 with TRBJ2-7, with 9 bases matching TRBD1. Germline-derived CDR1 and CDR2 are MGHRA and YSYEKL. The trim removed 5 bases at V and 3 bases at J, leaving 8 bases unmatched. The CDR3 spans 15 residues. The chain's CDR3 is CASSANRDRVYEQYF. Here the CDR3 DNA reads TGCGCCAGCAGCGCGAACCGGGACAGGGTCTACGAGCAGTACTTC.

The chain employs TRBV11-1 and TRBJ2-3; maybe TRBD2 (5 bases). This CDR3 comprises 15 residues. V was shortened by 1 base and J by 4 bases, with 12 bases between the two germline ends. Germline loops: CDR1 SGHAT, CDR2 FQDESV (reference sequence). CDR3 amino acids: CASSLVGGSSDTQYF. The CDR3 bases are TGTGCCAGCAGCTTAGTGGGTGGGAGCTCAGATACGCAGTATTTT.

The DNA of the CDR3 is TGCGCCAGCAATCTGGGACAGGGGGTCAATGAGCAGTTCTTC. As protein: CASNLGQGVNEQFF. The chain couples TRBV5-1 to TRBJ2-1; 11 bases map to TRBD1. After removal of 6 bases from V and 6 bases from J, the junction contained 5 bases not matched to a gene. CDR3 length: 14 residues. Per the germline V gene, CDR1 is SGHRS and CDR2 is YFSETQ.

This clone was counted only a few times. The V call is TRBV19, the J call TRBJ1-1; D call uncertain. The germline V gene has CDR1 LNHDA and CDR2 SQIVND (reference sequence). Trimming pared 3 bases from V and 4 bases from J, leaving 12 bases between. This CDR3 is 14 amino acids long. The CDR3 DNA follows: TGTGCCAGTAGTATCAGCGGGCGCGGCACTGAAGCTTTCTTT. Protein sequence: CASSISGRGTEAFF.

The V and J genes are TRBV19 and TRBJ2-1; D is unclear. The CDR3 is 13 residues long. The germline V gene encodes CDR1 LNHDA and CDR2 SQIVND (reference sequence). Trimming took off 8 bases at V and 4 bases at J, with 12 bases between the two ends. Written as DNA, the CDR3 is TGTGCCAGTCTTGGGGTGACATACAATGAGCAGTTCTTC. As protein: CASLGVTYNEQFF.

The rearrangement uses TRBV7-6 and TRBJ2-5, with 9 bases matching TRBD1. Trimming took 0 bases from V and 4 from J; bases not matched to a gene: 6. This CDR3 has 16 residues. The V gene's germline CDR1 is SGHVS and CDR2 FNYEAQ. The CDR3 bases are TGTGCCAGCAGCTTAGCCGACAGGGGGTGGCGAGAGACCCAGTACTTC. Translation: CASSLADRGWRETQYF.

V usage is TRBV7-9 and J usage is TRBJ1-2; D ambiguous. The length of the CDR3 is 13 residues. Germline loops: CDR1 SEHNR, CDR2 FQNEAQ (reference sequence). Trimming cost V 0 bases and J 8 bases, with 10 bases left between them. CDR3 DNA sequence: TGTGCCAGCAGCTTAGCAGGGTCGGGCGGCTACACCTTC. This gives the protein CASSLAGSGGYTF.

The genes are TRBV6-5 and TRBJ1-2, with D possibly being TRBD1 (5 bases). The V end was cut by 4 bases, the J end by 5 bases, with 11 bases between. The CDR3 is made up of 13 amino acids. Germline V CDR1 and CDR2: MNHEY, SVGAGI. This CDR3 reads CASSSRDLYGYTF. Here the CDR3 DNA reads TGTGCCAGCAGTTCCCGGGACTTGTATGGCTACACCTTC.

This clone was recorded once. This chain uses TRBV11-2 with TRBJ2-5; 7 nucleotides line up with TRBD2. The CDR3 consists of 14 residues. The V and J ends lost 5 bases and 0 bases, in that order; junction bases with no gene match: 3. The germline V gene has CDR1 SGHAT and CDR2 FQNNGV. CDR3 amino acids: CASSRREYQETQYF. Written as DNA, the CDR3 is TGTGCCAGCAGCAGGCGGGAGTACCAAGAGACCCAGTACTTC.

As for this clone: This CDR3 is also generated by other DNA sequences in the sample. The V and J genes are TRBV7-9 and TRBJ2-7, with a possible D match to TRBD2 (5 bases). Germline V CDR1 and CDR2: SEHNR, FQNEAQ (reference sequence). The CDR3 extends over 11 amino acids. V shed 5 bases and J shed 4 bases, with 6 bases lying between them. CDR3 in amino acids: CASSPGYEQYF. The CDR3 DNA reads TGTGCCAGCAGCCCGGGGTACGAGCAGTACTTC.

The chain uses TRBV6-1 and TRBJ2-7; D remains unclear. V was shortened by 7 bases and J by 0 bases, with 13 bases between the two germline ends. Germline CDR1 reads MNHNS; CDR2 reads SASEGT. The CDR3 extends over 14 amino acids. CDR3 sequence (DNA): TGTGCCAGCACCAGAACCTCTCGCTCCTACGAGCAGTACTTC. Residues: CASTRTSRSYEQYF.

The chain employs TRBV7-9 and TRBJ2-1, with D perhaps matching TRBD1 or TRBD2 (5 bases each). The CDR3 spans 17 residues. Trimming took 1 base from V and 0 from J, leaving 13 bases between them. Germline assignment: CDR1 SEHNR and CDR2 FQNEAQ (reference sequence). CDR3 amino acids: CASSLVRDPSSYNEQFF. In DNA form, the CDR3 reads TGTGCCAGCAGCTTAGTCCGGGACCCAAGCTCCTACAATGAGCAGTTCTTC.

The chain has TRBV29-1 and TRBJ2-3; 11 bases line up with TRBD2. The ends lost 1 base at V and 1 base at J; junction bases unmatched: 10. Germline assignment: CDR1 SQVTM and CDR2 ANQGSEA. The CDR3 covers 18 residues. The CDR3 is CSVEGWRLAGPGTDTQYF. The CDR3, as DNA: TGCAGCGTTGAAGGATGGAGACTAGCGGGACCGGGCACAGATACGCAGTATTTT.

This clone was counted a single time. The genes are TRBV27 and TRBJ2-1; D possibly corresponds to TRBD1 (5 bases). Germline V lookup: CDR1 MNHEY, CDR2 SMNVEV (reference sequence). V lost 5 bases and J lost 4, with 12 bases in between. This CDR3 spans 14 amino acids. The CDR3 sequence: CASSTIQGYNEQFF. The CDR3 DNA follows: TGTGCCAGCAGTACTATCCAGGGTTACAATGAGCAGTTCTTC.

The chain couples TRBV7-2 to TRBJ2-5, with TRBD2 identical over 12 bases. CDR3 length equals 15 residues. V shed 5 bases, J shed 5 bases, and the junction held 6 bases outside the gene matches. Germline V gene lookup returns CDR1 SGHTA and CDR2 FQGNSA. The CDR3 here is CASSTTSGRAETQYF. The CDR3 region has the DNA TGTGCCAGCAGCACGACTAGCGGGAGAGCGGAGACCCAGTACTTC.

In the case of this clone: The sample holds other DNA sequences that translate to the same CDR3. J is TRBJ2-7 and V is TRBV27, with TRBD1 matching over 7 bases. This CDR3 spans 14 amino acids. V dropped 5 bases and J dropped 3; count of bases not matched to a gene: 7. Germline V gene data show CDR1 as MNHEY and CDR2 as SMNVEV (reference sequence). The CDR3 reads CASSPRTGSYEQYF. CDR3 bases: TGTGCCAGCAGTCCCCGGACAGGTAGCTACGAGCAGTACTTC.

This clone turned up a few times. This sequence joins TRBV4-2 and TRBJ1-5, with TRBD1 matching over 9 bases. The CDR3 consists of 15 residues. The V segment lost 0 bases and the J segment 7 bases; nucleotides outside the gene matches: 4. The germline gives CDR1 LGHNA, CDR2 YNFKEQ. The CDR3 spells CASSQDLTGGQPQHF. CDR3 coding DNA: TGTGCCAGCAGCCAAGACCTCACAGGGGGCCAGCCCCAGCATTTT.